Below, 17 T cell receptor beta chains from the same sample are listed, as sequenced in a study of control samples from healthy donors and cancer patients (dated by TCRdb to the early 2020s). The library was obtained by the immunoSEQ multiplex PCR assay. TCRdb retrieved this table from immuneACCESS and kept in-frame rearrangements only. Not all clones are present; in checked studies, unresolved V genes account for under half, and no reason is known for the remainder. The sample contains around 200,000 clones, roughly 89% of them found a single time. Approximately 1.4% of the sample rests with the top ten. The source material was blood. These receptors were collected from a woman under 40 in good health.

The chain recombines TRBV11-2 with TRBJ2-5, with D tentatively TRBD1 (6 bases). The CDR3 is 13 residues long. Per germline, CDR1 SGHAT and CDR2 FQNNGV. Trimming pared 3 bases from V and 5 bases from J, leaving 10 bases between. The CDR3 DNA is TGTGCCAGCAGCTTCGGGACACGGGAGACCCAGTACTTC. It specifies CASSFGTRETQYF.

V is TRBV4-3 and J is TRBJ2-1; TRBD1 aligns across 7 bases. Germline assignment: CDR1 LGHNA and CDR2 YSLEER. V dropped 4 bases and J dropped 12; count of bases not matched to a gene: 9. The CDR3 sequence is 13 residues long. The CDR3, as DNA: TGCGCCAGCAGCCCGGATACAGGGGTGGCGCAGTTCTTC. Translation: CASSPDTGVAQFF.

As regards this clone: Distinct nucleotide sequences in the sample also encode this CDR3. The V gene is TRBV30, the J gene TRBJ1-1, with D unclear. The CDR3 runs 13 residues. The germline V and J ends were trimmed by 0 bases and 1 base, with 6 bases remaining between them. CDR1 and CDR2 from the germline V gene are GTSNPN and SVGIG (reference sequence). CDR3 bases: TGTGCCTGGAGTGTATTGGGGAACACTGAAGCTTTCTTT. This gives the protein CAWSVLGNTEAFF.

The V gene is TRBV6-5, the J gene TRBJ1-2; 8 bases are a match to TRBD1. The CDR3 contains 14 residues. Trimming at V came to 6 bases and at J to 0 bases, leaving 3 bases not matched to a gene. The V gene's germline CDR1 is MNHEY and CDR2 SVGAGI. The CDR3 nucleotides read TGTGCCAGCAGATCACAGGGGGCTAACTATGGCTACACCTTC. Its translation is CASRSQGANYGYTF.

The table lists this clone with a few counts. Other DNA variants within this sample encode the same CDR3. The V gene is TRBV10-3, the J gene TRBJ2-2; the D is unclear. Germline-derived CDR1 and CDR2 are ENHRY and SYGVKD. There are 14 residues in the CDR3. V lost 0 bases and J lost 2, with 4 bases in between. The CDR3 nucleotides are TGTGCCATCAGTGAGTCATCTAACACCGGGGAGCTGTTTTTT. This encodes CAISESSNTGELFF.

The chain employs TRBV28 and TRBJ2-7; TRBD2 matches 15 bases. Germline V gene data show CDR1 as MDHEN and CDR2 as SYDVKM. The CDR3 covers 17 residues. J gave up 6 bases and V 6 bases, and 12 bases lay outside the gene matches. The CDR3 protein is CASSPRTSGRAGGEQYF. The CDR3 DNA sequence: TGTGCCAGCAGCCCCCGGACTAGCGGGAGGGCCGGGGGCGAGCAGTACTTC.

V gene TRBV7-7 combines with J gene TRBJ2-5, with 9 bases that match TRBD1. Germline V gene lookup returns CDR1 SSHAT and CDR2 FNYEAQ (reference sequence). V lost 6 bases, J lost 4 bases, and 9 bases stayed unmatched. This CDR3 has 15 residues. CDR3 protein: CASSSDRGKVETQYF. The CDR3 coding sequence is TGTGCCAGCAGTTCGGACAGGGGAAAGGTAGAGACCCAGTACTTC.

The CDR3 DNA reads TGTGCCAGCAGCCAAGACAATGACAGGGGGCTGGAGCAGTACTTC. Translation gives CASSQDNDRGLEQYF. The chain joins TRBV4-2 to TRBJ2-7, with TRBD1 identical over 10 bases. CDR3 size: 15 residues. With 0 bases clipped from V and 7 bases from J, the junction kept 6 bases outside the gene matches. Germline loops: CDR1 LGHNA, CDR2 YNFKEQ.

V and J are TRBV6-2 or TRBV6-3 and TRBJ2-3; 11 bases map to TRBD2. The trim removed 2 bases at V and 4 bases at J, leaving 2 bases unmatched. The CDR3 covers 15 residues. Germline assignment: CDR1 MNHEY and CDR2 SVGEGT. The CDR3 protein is CASSYEGLAADTQYF. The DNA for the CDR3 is TGTGCCAGCAGTTACGAGGGACTAGCGGCAGATACGCAGTATTTT.

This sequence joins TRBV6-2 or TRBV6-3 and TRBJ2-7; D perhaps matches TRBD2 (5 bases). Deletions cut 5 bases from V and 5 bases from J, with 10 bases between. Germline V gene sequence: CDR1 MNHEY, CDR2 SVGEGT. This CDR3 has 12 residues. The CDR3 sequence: CASSPDSDEQYF. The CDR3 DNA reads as TGTGCCAGCAGTCCCGATAGCGACGAGCAGTACTTC.

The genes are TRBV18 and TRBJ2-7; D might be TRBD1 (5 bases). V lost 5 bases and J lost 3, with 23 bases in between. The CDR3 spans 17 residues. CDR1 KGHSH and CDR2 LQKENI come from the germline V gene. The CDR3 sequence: CASSIRQPSSTLYEQYF. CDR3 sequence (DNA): TGTGCCAGCTCAATCCGACAGCCCTCTTCCACTCTCTACGAGCAGTACTTC. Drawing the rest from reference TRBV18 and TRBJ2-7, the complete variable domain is NAGVMQNPRHLVRRRGQEARLRCSPMKGHSHVYWYRQLPEEGLKFMVYLQKENIIDESGMPKERFSAEFPKEGPSILRIQQVVRGDSAAYFCASSIRQPSSTLYEQYFGPGTRLTVT.

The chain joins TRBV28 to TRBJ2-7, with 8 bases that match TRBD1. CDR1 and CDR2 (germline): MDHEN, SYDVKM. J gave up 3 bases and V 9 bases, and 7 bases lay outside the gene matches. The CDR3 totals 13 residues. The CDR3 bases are TGTGCCAGTACCGGGACAGGAGGCTACGAGCAGTACTTC. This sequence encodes CASTGTGGYEQYF.

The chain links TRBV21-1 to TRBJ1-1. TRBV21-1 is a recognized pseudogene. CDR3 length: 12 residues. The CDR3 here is CASSKARTEAFF. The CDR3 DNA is TGTGCCAGCAGCAAAGCCCGTACTGAAGCTTTCTTT.

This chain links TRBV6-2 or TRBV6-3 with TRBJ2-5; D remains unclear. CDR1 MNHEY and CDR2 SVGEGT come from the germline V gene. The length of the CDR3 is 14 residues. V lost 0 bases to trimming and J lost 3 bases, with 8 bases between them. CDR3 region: CASSYSSRKETQYF. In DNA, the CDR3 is TGTGCCAGCAGTTACTCGAGCAGGAAAGAGACCCAGTACTTC.

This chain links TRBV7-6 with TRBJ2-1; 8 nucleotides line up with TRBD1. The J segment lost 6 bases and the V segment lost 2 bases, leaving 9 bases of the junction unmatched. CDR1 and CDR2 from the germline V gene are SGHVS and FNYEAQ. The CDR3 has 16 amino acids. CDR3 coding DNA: TGTGCCAGCAGCTTACGGGCCGCCGACAGGGGCAATGAGCAGTTCTTC. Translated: CASSLRAADRGNEQFF.

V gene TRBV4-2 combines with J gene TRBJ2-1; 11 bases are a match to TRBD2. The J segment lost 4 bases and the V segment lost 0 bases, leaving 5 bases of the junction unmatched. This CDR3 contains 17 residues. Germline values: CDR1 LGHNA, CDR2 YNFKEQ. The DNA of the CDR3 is TGTGCCAGCAGCCAAGATCTAGCGGGGGGACTATACAATGAGCAGTTCTTC. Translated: CASSQDLAGGLYNEQFF.

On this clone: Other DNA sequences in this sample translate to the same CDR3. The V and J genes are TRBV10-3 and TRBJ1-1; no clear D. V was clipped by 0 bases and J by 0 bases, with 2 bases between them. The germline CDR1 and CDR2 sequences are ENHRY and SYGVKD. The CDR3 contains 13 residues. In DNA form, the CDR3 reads TGTGCCATCAGTGAGTCGTTGAACACTGAAGCTTTCTTT. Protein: CAISESLNTEAFF.